The 7 T cell receptor beta chains in this list originate from one sample, sequenced in a study of blood T cell repertoires in COVID-19. Data came from immunoSEQ multiplex PCR; TCRdb stores just in-frame clones and leaves some out. The sample shows hundreds of thousands of clones, roughly 80% of them seen only once. The specimen sequenced was peripheral blood. These TCRs come from a man older than 75 with acute or convalescent COVID-19.

This clone was seen a handful of times. The rearrangement uses TRBV6-6 and TRBJ1-5; weak D call: TRBD1 (5 bases). V gave up 5 bases and J gave up 0 bases, with 29 bases separating them. There are 21 residues in the CDR3. Looked up from germline, CDR1 is MNHNY and CDR2 is SVGAGI (reference sequence). The chain's CDR3 is CASSPDRGSRRVFLSNQPQHF. The CDR3 DNA is TGTGCCAGCAGTCCCGATAGGGGCTCGAGACGAGTCTTCCTTAGCAATCAGCCCCAGCATTTT.

The V and J genes are TRBV24-1 and TRBJ2-7; a possible D gene is TRBD1 (5 bases). The CDR3 contains 16 residues. V was trimmed by 2 bases and J by 6 bases, leaving 19 bases between them. CDR1 and CDR2 from the germline V gene are KGHDR and SFDVKD. The CDR3 coding sequence is TGTGCCACCAGTGATTCGCTACCAGGGTCTAAGGGCGAGCAGTACTTC. Protein product: CATSDSLPGSKGEQYF.

The V call is TRBV7-9, the J call TRBJ2-7; 13 bases fit TRBD2. V was clipped by 5 bases and J by 7 bases; unmatched bases: 8. Germline V lookup: CDR1 SEHNR, CDR2 FQNEAQ (reference sequence). This CDR3 has 15 residues. The DNA of the CDR3 is TGTGCCAGCAGCCGGGCCGGGACTAGCGGGACGGAGCAGTACTTC. The encoded protein is CASSRAGTSGTEQYF.

This clone has only one observation. The chain couples TRBV5-1 to TRBJ1-3; 8 nucleotides line up with TRBD1. This CDR3 has 15 amino acids. The V gene's germline CDR1 is SGHRS and CDR2 YFSETQ. Germline trimming cut 1 base from V and 4 bases from J; bases unmatched to any gene: 4. The CDR3 DNA reads as TGCGCCAGCAGCTTGACAGGGGGGCAAGGAAACACCATATATTTT. Translating it yields CASSLTGGQGNTIYF.

This chain links TRBV7-6 with TRBJ1-6; TRBD1 matches 9 bases. This CDR3 has 15 amino acids. The junction had 5 bases not matched to a gene; V was cut back by 4 bases and J by 7 bases. Per germline, CDR1 SGHVS and CDR2 FNYEAQ. The DNA for the CDR3 is TGTGCCAGCAGCTCAGGCGGGACAGGGAATTCACCCCTCCACTTT. Residues: CASSSGGTGNSPLHF. Filled out from reference TRBV7-6 and TRBJ1-6, the complete variable domain reads GAGVSQSPRYKVTKRGQDVALRCDPISGHVSLYWYRQALGQGPEFLTYFNYEAQQDKSGLPNDRFSAERPEGSISTLTIQRTEQRDSAMYRCASSSGGTGNSPLHFGNGTRLTVT.

The J gene is TRBJ2-1, the V gene TRBV5-1; 8 bases are shared with TRBD1. The CDR3 length is 15 residues. CDR1 is SGHRS, CDR2 YFSETQ, per germline. The ends lost 3 bases at V and 3 bases at J; junction bases unmatched: 5. The DNA of the CDR3 is TGCGCCAGCAGCTCAGGGACAGGTAGCTACAATGAGCAGTTCTTC. Its protein is CASSSGTGSYNEQFF. Filled out from reference TRBV5-1 and TRBJ2-1, the complete variable domain reads KAGVTQTPRYLIKTRGQQVTLSCSPISGHRSVSWYQQTPGQGLQFLFEYFSETQRNKGNFPGRFSGRQFSNSRSEMNVSTLELGDSALYLCASSSGTGSYNEQFFGPGTRLTVL.

The gene calls are TRBV3-1 (or the pseudogene TRBV3-2) and TRBJ2-1; TRBD2 is a possible D gene (5 bases). This CDR3 region has 12 residues. Between the trimmed V and J ends, which lost 5 bases and 12 bases, there was a span of 14 bases. Germline-derived CDR1 and CDR2 are LGHDT and YNNKEL (reference sequence). The CDR3 loop reads CASSLLGVTQFF. In nucleotides, the CDR3 is TGTGCCAGCAGCTTACTAGGAGTTACGCAGTTCTTC.